The T cell receptor (beta chain) described here comes from a study of cytomegalovirus exposure and HLA in healthy donors. Study results and caveats: Most subjects had HLA-A and HLA-B alleles reportedly predicted accurately by TCR beta sequences. TCR beta V- and J-gene trimming, according to a later analysis, was linked to a missense DCLRE1C variant. Some V segments could not be told apart, so they were left out, TRBV6-2 and TRBV6-3 among them.

This PCR relied on a set of 60 Vbeta primers and 13 Jbeta primers. The method was immunoSEQ multiplex PCR; TCRdb's version includes in-frame clones alone and lacks a portion of them. Of about 150,000 clones listed, around 75% were seen once; the top ten hold around 4.2%. Remarks on this clone: Antigen: not known.

In germline, CDR1 is MNHEY, CDR2 SVGAGI. The CDR3 spans 15 residues. Deletions cut 0 bases from V and 0 bases from J, with 7 bases between. The rearrangement joins TRBV6-5 to TRBJ2-3; D is uncertain. This sequence was found in a man in his 60s in good health and CMV-seronegative. Sequencing was carried out using PBMCs. The CDR3 DNA is TGTGCCAGCAGTTACTCGTCCCAAAGCACAGATACGCAGTATTTT. As protein: CASSYSSQSTDTQYF.